The 32 T cell receptor beta chains reported below all come from one sample, sequenced in a study of blood T cell repertoires in COVID-19. The table came from immunoSEQ multiplex PCR; TCRdb's copy has only in-frame clones and leaves some out. The table lists around 230,000 clones, 80% to 90% of them singletons. Sequencing input: PBMCs or T cells enriched from blood (not recorded which). Source of these receptors: a man in his forties who had recovered from COVID-19.

This clone came up many times. This chain uses TRBV6-5 with TRBJ2-5; 12 bases are a match to TRBD2. Germline CDR1 and CDR2: MNHEY and SVGAGI. The CDR3 consists of 16 residues. The V segment lost 2 bases and the J segment 5 bases; nucleotides outside the gene matches: 6. CDR3 loop: CASSYKKTSGGETQYF. CDR3 nucleotide sequence: TGTGCCAGCAGTTACAAAAAGACTAGCGGGGGCGAGACCCAGTACTTC.

V usage is TRBV30 and J usage is TRBJ1-6; 7 positions agree with TRBD1. CDR3 size: 13 residues. Germline CDR1 and CDR2: GTSNPN and SVGIG (reference sequence). V lost 5 bases and J lost 7; bases outside the gene matches: 5. DNA for the CDR3: TGTGCCTGGCGGGACAGAAGCAATTCACCCCTCCACTTT. As protein: CAWRDRSNSPLHF. Drawing the rest from reference TRBV30 and TRBJ1-6, the complete variable domain is SQTIHQWPATLVQPVGSPLSLECTVEGTSNPNLYWYRQAAGRGLQLLFYSVGIGQISSEVPQNLSASRPQDRQFILSSKKLLLSDSGFYLCAWRDRSNSPLHFGNGTRLTVT.

The genes are TRBV19 and TRBJ1-6; possible D gene TRBD1, 5 bases. The V end lost 3 bases, the J end lost 5 bases, and 11 bases lay between the germline ends. This CDR3 region has 15 residues. Per the germline V gene, CDR1 is LNHDA and CDR2 is SQIVND (reference sequence). In DNA form, the CDR3 reads TGTGCCAGTAGTATCGACAGTAAGGATAATTCACCCCTCCACTTT. Its protein product is CASSIDSKDNSPLHF.

The V gene is TRBV2, the J gene TRBJ1-1; 7 bases map to TRBD1. The CDR3 length is 14 residues. V lost 3 bases to trimming and J lost 2 bases; unmatched junction nucleotides: 3. Germline V gene lookup returns CDR1 SNHLY and CDR2 FYNNEI. CDR3 region: CASSDDRVNTEAFF. CDR3 coding DNA: TGTGCCAGCAGTGATGACAGGGTCAACACTGAAGCTTTCTTT.

The rearrangement uses TRBV2 and TRBJ2-3; 8 nucleotides align to TRBD1. V lost 4 bases to trimming and J lost 4 bases; unmatched junction nucleotides: 7. CDR1 is SNHLY and CDR2 is FYNNEI in the germline V gene. The CDR3 sequence is 15 residues long. The CDR3 region is CASSVLRTGPDTQYF. The CDR3 nucleotides are TGTGCCAGCAGTGTCCTCCGGACAGGGCCAGATACGCAGTATTTT.

The gene calls are TRBV19 and TRBJ1-1, with TRBD1 as a possible D gene (5 bases). The CDR3 runs to 12 residues. V was shortened by 6 bases and J by 7 bases, with 12 bases between the two germline ends. CDR1 LNHDA and CDR2 SQIVND come from the germline V gene (reference sequence). CDR3 residues: CASRVPTGEAFF. CDR3 DNA sequence: TGTGCCAGTAGAGTTCCAACAGGTGAAGCTTTCTTT.

The sample holds a few counts of this clone. The chain combines TRBV12-5 with TRBJ1-4; TRBD1 matches at 7 bases. This CDR3 comprises 17 residues. V shed 8 bases, J shed 8 bases, and the junction held 20 bases outside the gene matches. Germline V gene sequence: CDR1 LGHNT, CDR2 FRNRAP. CDR3 DNA: TGTGCTAGTCTTACCCCGGAAATACAGGGGCTTAACGAAAAACTGTTTTTT. Its translation is CASLTPEIQGLNEKLFF. Variable domain in full (rest from reference TRBV12-5 and TRBJ1-4): DARVTQTPRHKVTEMGQEVTMRCQPILGHNTVFWYRQTMMQGLELLAYFRNRAPLDDSGMPKDRFSAEMPDATLATLKIQPSEPRDSAVYFCASLTPEIQGLNEKLFFGSGTQLSVL.

This clone has more than one count but fewer than ten. V and J are TRBV5-1 and TRBJ1-2; D perhaps matches TRBD1 (5 bases). This CDR3 has 17 amino acids. Trimming removed 4 bases from V and 5 bases from J, with 24 bases in between. Germline CDR1 and CDR2: SGHRS and YFSETQ. This CDR3 is CASSLAPGGSPGYGYTF. CDR3 sequence (DNA): TGCGCCAGCAGCCTAGCCCCGGGGGGGAGTCCAGGGTATGGCTACACCTTC.

The chain couples TRBV5-1 to TRBJ1-4, with TRBD1 as a possible D gene (6 bases). V was cut by 0 bases and J by 11 bases, with 14 bases left in between. CDR1 is SGHRS, CDR2 YFSETQ, per germline. The CDR3 sequence is 14 residues long. The CDR3 nucleotides are TGCGCCAGCAGCTTGGAAGCAGGGGAGCCCAAACTGTTTTTT. Translated: CASSLEAGEPKLFF.

The chain couples TRBV5-4 to TRBJ2-5; the D gene is possibly TRBD1 (7 bases). The CDR3 is 13 residues long. V was cut by 5 bases and J by 5 bases, with 13 bases left in between. Per germline, CDR1 SGHNT and CDR2 YYREEE (reference sequence). The CDR3 reads CASRRDRLETQYF. CDR3 nucleotide sequence: TGTGCCAGCAGGCGGGACAGACTGGAGACCCAGTACTTC.

The rearrangement links TRBV24-1 to TRBJ2-3; 8 nucleotides line up with TRBD2. The V gene end was trimmed by 7 bases and the J gene end by 1 base; junction bases not matched to a gene: 3. Germline loops: CDR1 KGHDR, CDR2 SFDVKD. The CDR3 has 14 amino acids. The CDR3 reads CATSRGGGTDTQYF. CDR3 nucleotides: TGTGCCACCAGCCGGGGGGGCGGCACAGATACGCAGTATTTT.

CDR3 loop: CASSLARGEKLFF. CDR3 coding DNA: TGTGCCAGCAGTTTAGCCAGGGGTGAAAAACTGTTTTTT. The gene calls are TRBV27 and TRBJ1-4, with D possibly TRBD1 on 6 matching bases. Germline V gene lookup returns CDR1 MNHEY and CDR2 SMNVEV (reference sequence). The V end was cut by 2 bases, the J end by 7 bases, with 8 bases between. This CDR3 contains 13 residues.

V is TRBV4-1 and J is TRBJ2-2; 9 nucleotides agree with TRBD2. Germline V gives CDR1 MGHRA, CDR2 YSYEKL. V lost 1 base and J lost 4; bases outside the gene matches: 10. CDR3 length: 18 amino acids. The CDR3 loop reads CASSQVLAGGTTTGELFF. The DNA for the CDR3 is TGCGCCAGCAGCCAAGTCCTGGCGGGAGGGACAACCACCGGGGAGCTGTTTTTT.

About this clone itself: This sample includes further DNA sequences coding for the same CDR3. The gene calls are TRBV7-9 and TRBJ1-6, with TRBD1 matching over 7 bases. Germline V gene data show CDR1 as SEHNR and CDR2 as FQNEAQ (reference sequence). With 6 bases clipped from V and 5 bases from J, the junction kept 4 bases outside the gene matches. This CDR3 is 14 amino acids long. The CDR3 sequence: CASSLGQNNSPLHF. DNA for the CDR3: TGTGCCAGCAGTTTGGGACAGAATAATTCACCCCTCCACTTT.

The chain couples TRBV9 to TRBJ2-1; tentatively, D is TRBD2 (6 bases). V was shortened by 0 bases and J by 5 bases, with 15 bases between the two germline ends. The CDR3 runs 16 residues. Germline V gives CDR1 SGDLS, CDR2 YYNGEE. The chain's CDR3 is CASSVVGRGGDNEQFF. DNA of the CDR3: TGTGCCAGCAGCGTAGTAGGTAGAGGCGGGGACAATGAGCAGTTCTTC.

J is TRBJ2-3 and V is TRBV18; D call uncertain. CDR1 KGHSH and CDR2 LQKENI come from the germline V gene. V was trimmed by 1 base and J by 4 bases, leaving 9 bases between them. The CDR3 contains 14 residues. The CDR3 protein is CASSPLRSADTQYF. As DNA, the CDR3 is TGTGCCAGCTCACCACTTCGGAGCGCAGATACGCAGTATTTT.

V is TRBV10-3 and J is TRBJ2-6; the D gene is possibly TRBD1 (6 bases). Germline CDR1 and CDR2: ENHRY and SYGVKD. CDR3 size: 13 residues. The V end lost 7 bases, the J end lost 4 bases, and 8 bases lay between the germline ends. CDR3 DNA: TGTGCCATCACAGGGGACGGGGCCAACGTCCTGACTTTC. It encodes CAITGDGANVLTF.

The rearrangement links TRBV2 to TRBJ1-4, with D tentatively TRBD1 (6 bases). Trimming took off 5 bases at V and 2 bases at J, with 12 bases between the two ends. The CDR3 is 15 residues long. Germline CDR1 is SNHLY and CDR2 is FYNNEI. The CDR3 reads CASSLQGVTNEKLFF. In DNA form, the CDR3 reads TGTGCCAGCAGTTTACAGGGTGTCACTAATGAAAAACTGTTTTTT.

The chain recombines TRBV5-1 with TRBJ2-7, with 9 bases fitting TRBD1. Germline V gene data show CDR1 as SGHRS and CDR2 as YFSETQ. Trimming removed 4 bases from V and 6 bases from J; junction bases left unmatched: 8. The CDR3 is 14 amino acids. The CDR3 coding sequence is TGCGCCAGCAGCCCGTGGGACAGGGTAGGCGAGCAGTACTTC. Protein product: CASSPWDRVGEQYF.

V is TRBV6-2 or TRBV6-3 and J is TRBJ2-7; no definite D call. CDR1 is MNHEY, CDR2 SVGEGT, per germline. The CDR3 runs 12 residues. Trimming shortened V by 5 bases and J by 6 bases, and 11 bases separated the two germline ends. CDR3 coding DNA: TGTGCCAGCAGTGTGGGCCGTTTCGAGCAGTACTTC. This sequence encodes CASSVGRFEQYF.

A remark on this clone: Other nucleotide sequences in the sample specify the same CDR3. This rearrangement joins TRBV2 to TRBJ2-1, with TRBD2 matching 8 bases. Per the germline V gene, CDR1 is SNHLY and CDR2 is FYNNEI. CDR3 length: 13 amino acids. V gave up 6 bases and J gave up 5 bases; unmatched junction bases: 3. This CDR3 is CASSSLADNEQFF. DNA of the CDR3: TGTGCCAGCAGCTCACTAGCGGACAATGAGCAGTTCTTC.

This clone was seen only once. The chain recombines TRBV4-1 with TRBJ2-2, with TRBD1 matching 7 bases. CDR1 and CDR2 from the germline V gene are MGHRA and YSYEKL. This CDR3 is built from 16 residues. The junction had 8 bases not matched to a gene; V was cut back by 5 bases and J by 2 bases. The CDR3 reads CASSYNGQANTGELFF. CDR3 in DNA: TGCGCCAGCAGCTATAATGGACAGGCTAACACCGGGGAGCTGTTTTTT.

This chain uses TRBV28 with TRBJ1-1; tentatively, D is TRBD1 (6 bases). In germline, CDR1 is MDHEN, CDR2 SYDVKM. V was cut by 2 bases and J by 8 bases, with 6 bases left in between. The CDR3 is 11 amino acids. The CDR3, as DNA: TGTGCCAGCAGTTTAGGACAGGAAGCTTTCTTT. Translated, it gives CASSLGQEAFF.

This clone was seen a single time. This chain connects TRBV7-2 to TRBJ1-2, with 9 bases aligning to TRBD1. V lost 7 bases and J lost 6; bases outside the gene matches: 6. The CDR3 is made up of 13 amino acids. Germline CDR1 reads SGHTA; CDR2 reads FQGNSA. CDR3 loop: CASNEGQGDGYTF. The CDR3 bases are TGTGCCAGCAACGAGGGACAGGGTGATGGCTACACCTTC.

V and J are TRBV5-1 and TRBJ1-6; D perhaps matches TRBD1 (5 bases). The V end lost 0 bases, the J end lost 0 bases, and 10 bases lay between the germline ends. The CDR3 runs to 17 residues. Germline V gives CDR1 SGHRS, CDR2 YFSETQ. The DNA for the CDR3 is TGCGCCAGCAGCTTGGGGAGGGGCGGCTCCTATAATTCACCCCTCCACTTT. It yields the protein CASSLGRGGSYNSPLHF. The whole variable domain, remainder taken from reference TRBV5-1 and TRBJ1-6, is KAGVTQTPRYLIKTRGQQVTLSCSPISGHRSVSWYQQTPGQGLQFLFEYFSETQRNKGNFPGRFSGRQFSNSRSEMNVSTLELGDSALYLCASSLGRGGSYNSPLHFGNGTRLTVT.

This clone was seen a single time. CDR3 DNA: TGTGCCAGCAGCTTACGCAGGTCGGACACTGAAGCTTTCTTT. Its translation is CASSLRRSDTEAFF. The genes are TRBV11-2 and TRBJ1-1; no clear D. Between the trimmed V and J ends, which lost 2 bases and 3 bases, there was a span of 10 bases. This CDR3 has 14 residues. Germline-derived CDR1 and CDR2 are SGHAT and FQNNGV.

The chain combines TRBV9 with TRBJ1-3, with D possibly TRBD1 on 5 matching bases. V was shortened by 3 bases and J by 4 bases, with 8 bases between the two germline ends. Germline values: CDR1 SGDLS, CDR2 YYNGEE. The CDR3 spans 13 residues. The DNA of the CDR3 is TGTGCCAGCAGCGACAACAGGGGAAACACCATATATTTT. The encoded protein is CASSDNRGNTIYF.

The rearrangement joins TRBV6-2 or TRBV6-3 to TRBJ2-7; 10 nucleotides agree with TRBD2. This CDR3 spans 15 amino acids. J gave up 6 bases and V 4 bases, and 9 bases lay outside the gene matches. Germline V gives CDR1 MNHEY, CDR2 SVGEGT. CDR3 residues: CASSLAGTSAREQYF. CDR3 bases: TGTGCCAGCAGTTTGGCCGGGACTAGCGCGCGCGAGCAGTACTTC.

The chain carries TRBV2 and TRBJ1-4; D is perhaps TRBD1 (6 bases). Looked up from germline, CDR1 is SNHLY and CDR2 is FYNNEI. The V and J ends lost 5 bases and 4 bases respectively, with 11 bases between them. The CDR3 is made up of 14 amino acids. The CDR3 bases are TGTGCCAGCAGTAGTAGACAGGTTAATGAAAAACTGTTTTTT. It is translated as CASSSRQVNEKLFF.

The chain links TRBV18 to TRBJ2-7; D possibly corresponds to TRBD1 (6 bases). The V end lost 0 bases, the J end lost 3 bases, and 9 bases lay between the germline ends. The germline gives CDR1 KGHSH, CDR2 LQKENI. CDR3 length equals 14 residues. This CDR3 is CASSPPLRGYEQYF. CDR3 sequence (DNA): TGTGCCAGCTCACCACCGCTCAGGGGCTACGAGCAGTACTTC.

This clone showed up just once. The J gene is TRBJ2-3, the V gene TRBV2; 14 bases are shared with TRBD2. The junction had 4 bases not matched to a gene; V was cut back by 8 bases and J by 3 bases. The CDR3 extends over 15 amino acids. The germline V gene encodes CDR1 SNHLY and CDR2 FYNNEI. CDR3 sequence (DNA): TGTGCCAGCGGGACTAGCGGGAGAAGAACAGATACGCAGTATTTT. Amino acid sequence: CASGTSGRRTDTQYF.

This sequence joins TRBV9 and TRBJ2-7; possible D gene TRBD2, 5 bases. This CDR3 region has 14 residues. Per the germline V gene, CDR1 is SGDLS and CDR2 is YYNGEE. The ends were cut back, 6 bases at V and 0 bases at J, with 13 bases in the middle. The CDR3 sequence: CASTRTFSSYEQYF. The CDR3 bases are TGTGCCAGCACAAGGACTTTCAGCTCCTACGAGCAGTACTTC.